A selection of T cell receptor beta chains follows, all from one sample in a study of T cells in Graves' hyperthyroidism and ophthalmopathy. TCRdb re-called the multiplex PCR reads with MiXCR, one entry per CDR3 protein. This table holds approximately 430,000 distinct CDR3 sequences, around 14% found once. The sequenced sample was blood. These TCRs come from a woman younger than 35 with Graves' hyperthyroidism. The CDR3 runs from the conserved cysteine through the conserved F or W. The D gene is left open where the match is weak. Size values are once, few and many counts, or a class for expanded clones, and some rows have none.

many	NA	TRBV11-2	TRBJ1-1	TGTGCCAGGTGGAAAGGGGAGGCGTACACTGAAGCTTTCTTT	CARWKGEAYTEAFF
few	TRBD2	TRBV10-3	TRBJ2-2	TGTGCCATCATGACTAGCGGGAGCACCGGGGAGCTGTTTTTT	CAIMTSGSTGELFF
NA	NA	TRBV6-1	TRBJ2-7	TGTGCCAGCGCGACAGGTAGTTACGAGCAGTACTTC	CASATGSYEQYF
many	TRBD1	TRBV5-1	TRBJ2-2	TGCGCCAGCAGCAAAGGGACAGGGCAAACCGGGGAGCTGTTTTTT	CASSKGTGQTGELFF
many	TRBD1	TRBV20-1	TRBJ2-5	TGCAGTGCTCAAGACAGGGGGCATGAGACCCAGTACTTC	CSAQDRGHETQYF
NA	NA	TRBV28	TRBJ1-4	TGTGCCACCAACGGACAGCCTAATGAAAAACTGTTTTTT	CATNGQPNEKLFF
many	TRBD2	TRBV5-1	TRBJ2-1	TGCGCCAGCAGCTTCTATCCTAGCGGGCCCGCTGAGCAGTTCTTC	CASSFYPSGPAEQFF
many	NA	TRBV18	TRBJ1-2	TGTGCCAGCTCACCGGGACTTCGCTATGGCTACACCTTC	CASSPGLRYGYTF
many	NA	TRBV7-2	TRBJ1-2	TGTGCCAGCAGCTGGCAGCCGGAGACTGGCTACACCTTC	CASSWQPETGYTF
many	NA	TRBV28	TRBJ2-7	TGTGCCAGCGTTGACAGGACCTACGAGCAGTACTTC	CASVDRTYEQYF
NA	NA	TRBV7-9	TRBJ2-2	TGTGCCAGCAGCTTATTCTCACTTCCCGGGGAGCTGTTTTTT	CASSLFSLPGELFF
many	TRBD1	TRBV27	TRBJ2-7	TGTGCCAGCGGGACAGGGCACGAGCAGTACTTC	CASGTGHEQYF
many	NA	TRBV24-1	TRBJ2-3	TGTGCCACCAGTGAGCCGGGCGCAGATACGCAGTATTTT	CATSEPGADTQYF
many	NA	TRBV12-3/TRBV12-4	TRBJ1-1	TGTGCCAGCACCAAGGGACGAACGAACACTGAAGCTTTCTTT	CASTKGRTNTEAFF
few	NA	TRBV9	TRBJ2-7	TGTGCCAGCAGCGTAGACTGGGACTCCTACGAGCAGTACTTC	CASSVDWDSYEQYF
many	NA	TRBV20-1	TRBJ2-3	TGCAGTGCTAGCCAGTCGGGTCCGATCACAGATACGCAGTATTTT	CSASQSGPITDTQYF
NA	TRBD1	TRBV7-2	TRBJ2-2	TGTGCCAGCAGCCAGGGGGTGGGGCTGAACACCGGGGAGCTGTTTTTT	CASSQGVGLNTGELFF
many	NA	TRBV2	TRBJ1-6	TGTGCCAGCAGTCCTCGGACTCCTGGACGATTCTCACCCCTCCACTTT	CASSPRTPGRFSPLHF
NA	NA	TRBV4-1	TRBJ2-4	TGCGCCAGCAGCCAAGACACGGGGGTTTCCAAAAACATTCAGTACTTC	CASSQDTGVSKNIQYF
few	NA	TRBV5-1	TRBJ2-3	TGCGCCAGCAGCCCTGGGCCCAGGGCTGACTCAGATACGCAGTATTTT	CASSPGPRADSDTQYF
few	TRBD1	TRBV24-1	TRBJ2-4	TGTGCCACCAAAGACAGGGCGGACATTCAGTACTTC	CATKDRADIQYF
few	NA	TRBV20-1	TRBJ1-3	TGCAGTGCTACCGGGACAACTGGAAACACCATATATTTT	CSATGTTGNTIYF
many	TRBD1	TRBV6-2/TRBV6-3	TRBJ1-1	TGTGCCAGCAGTCCCTGGACAGGGGTTGGGAGCACTGAAGCTTTCTTT	CASSPWTGVGSTEAFF
many	TRBD1	TRBV28	TRBJ2-3	TGTGCCAGCAGTTCCCCGCTTTGGAACGGGACAGGGGGCACAGATACGCAGTATTTT	CASSSPLWNGTGGTDTQYF
many	TRBD1	TRBV28	TRBJ1-2	TGTGCCAGCAGTTTTCCCGGGACAGTTAACTATGGCTACACCTTC	CASSFPGTVNYGYTF
NA	NA	TRBV4-3	TRBJ1-6	TGCGCCAGCAGTCCGGACATTGGGAGCTCCTATAATTCACCCCTCCACTTT	CASSPDIGSSYNSPLHF
few	TRBD2	TRBV19	TRBJ2-3	TGTGCCAGTAGTGAAAGGACTAGCGGGAGAGGCACAGATACGCAGTATTTT	CASSERTSGRGTDTQYF
many	TRBD1	TRBV11-2	TRBJ1-1	TGTGCCAGCAGCCGGATCGGACTCAACAGGGGAGTAAACACTGAAGCTTTCTTT	CASSRIGLNRGVNTEAFF
few	NA	TRBV27	TRBJ2-2	TGTGCCAGCAGTTTTAGGACATTGAACACCGGGGAGCTGTTTTTT	CASSFRTLNTGELFF
few	NA	TRBV7-3	TRBJ2-2	TGTGCCAGCAGCTTACGGGACAGCGGGAGAGGCACCGGGGAGCTGTTTTTT	CASSLRDSGRGTGELFF
NA	TRBD2	TRBV10-3	TRBJ2-1	TGTGCCATCAATTTAGCGGGGGGGAGGGGTGAGCAGTTCTTC	CAINLAGGRGEQFF
NA	NA	TRBV29-1	TRBJ2-5	TGCAGCGTTGACAGGGTAGAGACCCAGTACTTC	CSVDRVETQYF
NA	NA	TRBV7-2	TRBJ1-2	TGTGCCAGCAGCCCGGCAAGGACCCGGGTCTATGGCTACACCTTC	CASSPARTRVYGYTF
few	NA	TRBV6-5	TRBJ2-5	TGTGCCAGCAGTTACGGGCGCCTACAAGAGACCCAGTACTTC	CASSYGRLQETQYF
many	TRBD2	TRBV20-1	TRBJ2-7	TGCAGTGCTACTGTAGCCGTGGGACTAGCGGGAGGCGAGCAGTACTTC	CSATVAVGLAGGEQYF
few	TRBD1	TRBV6-4	TRBJ2-6	TGTGCCAGCAGTACAGGGGGCTCTGGGGCCAACGTCCTGACTTTC	CASSTGGSGANVLTF
few	NA	TRBV5-6	TRBJ1-3	TGTGCCAGCAGCTCTCCGGGGGAGGACGTCCTGGACACCATATATTTT	CASSSPGEDVLDTIYF
many	TRBD2	TRBV7-3	TRBJ2-7	TGTGCCAGCAGCTACAGCGGGGCCGAGCAGTACTTC	CASSYSGAEQYF
few	NA	TRBV20-1	TRBJ1-3	TGCAGTGCTCCGACTGGAAACACCATATATTTT	CSAPTGNTIYF
NA	NA	TRBV28	TRBJ2-1	TGTGCCAGCAGTTTCTCGGGCAGGTCCTTCTACAATGAGCAGTTCTTC	CASSFSGRSFYNEQFF
NA	TRBD2	TRBV24-1	TRBJ2-2	TGTGCCACGGGACTAGCGGGAGGGGGACCCGGGGAGCTGTTTTTT	CATGLAGGGPGELFF
many	NA	TRBV12-3/TRBV12-4	TRBJ2-5	TGTGCCAGCAGGCTCCCGGGGGTCCAAGAGACCCAGTACTTC	CASRLPGVQETQYF
many	TRBD2	TRBV6-1	TRBJ2-3	TGTGCCAGCAGCCCCGGACTAGCCAAAAGCACAGATACGCAGTATTTT	CASSPGLAKSTDTQYF
many	NA	TRBV10-3	TRBJ1-1	TGTGCCATCACTGGTTCGTGGGCCACTGAAGCTTTCTTT	CAITGSWATEAFF
NA	TRBD2	TRBV27	TRBJ2-3	TGTGCCAGCAGTCCTACTAGCGGGGGCCCCTCGGATACGCAGTATTTT	CASSPTSGGPSDTQYF
NA	TRBD2	TRBV7-2	TRBJ2-2	TGTGCCAGCAGCTCCCTAGCGGGGGCCACCGGGGAGCTGTTTTTT	CASSSLAGATGELFF
few	TRBD1	TRBV12-3/TRBV12-4	TRBJ1-3	TGTGCCAGCAGTCCCCGGGACAGGGGGAGCTCTGGAAACACCATATATTTT	CASSPRDRGSSGNTIYF
many	NA	TRBV7-2	TRBJ1-4	TGTGCCAGCAGTTCGCCAGGGGAACTAAATGAAAAACTGTTTTTT	CASSSPGELNEKLFF
many	NA	TRBV7-2	TRBJ1-1	TGTGCCAGCAGCCCGGGCCCCGTAGGACGCTCTGAAGCTTTCTTT	CASSPGPVGRSEAFF
many	NA	TRBV11-2	TRBJ1-1	TGTGCCAGCAGCTTTATCAACCTGGGAAACACTGAAGCTTTCTTT	CASSFINLGNTEAFF
many	TRBD2	TRBV6-1	TRBJ2-7	TGTGCCAGCAGCTCCTCAGGACTAGCGGGACAGCAGTACTTC	CASSSSGLAGQQYF
many	NA	TRBV15	TRBJ2-3	TGTGCCACCAGCAGAGGATACGGCACAGATACGCAGTATTTT	CATSRGYGTDTQYF
few	NA	TRBV11-2	TRBJ2-7	TGTGCCAGCAGCTCCGGACCGGGGACCCCCTACGAGCAGTACTTC	CASSSGPGTPYEQYF
many	TRBD1	TRBV11-2	TRBJ1-5	TGTGCCAGCAGCTTAGGACAGGGCCCCCAGCATTTT	CASSLGQGPQHF